This T cell receptor beta chain was retrieved from a study of Ad26.COV2.S vaccination and SARS-CoV-2 variants. Treatment specified: over 15 received Ad26.COV2.S at low or high dose, single or two shots; about 5 received placebo; per-sample allocation not given. The investigators took samples on day 63 after the first vaccine or placebo injection. The V gene lost 4 bases and the J gene lost 0 bases, with 10 bases spanning the gap. CDR3 length: 14 amino acids. Germline V lookup: CDR1 SEHNR, CDR2 FQNEAQ (reference sequence). Repertoires were generated with immunoSEQ multiplex PCR, while TCRdb's copy carries only in-frame clones and drops some. In the table there are hundreds of thousands of clones, 80% to 95% of which are singletons.

The input for sequencing was peripheral blood, taken in a trial of Ad26.COV2.S vaccine versus placebo. This sequence originates from a person between 18 and 59 years old who received the Ad26.COV2.S COVID-19 vaccine or a placebo. The chain is built from TRBV7-9 and TRBJ2-7; D perhaps matches TRBD1 (5 bases). CDR3 sequence reads: CASSSSTASYEQYF. In DNA, the CDR3 is TGTGCCAGCAGCTCGTCGACAGCCTCCTACGAGCAGTACTTC.